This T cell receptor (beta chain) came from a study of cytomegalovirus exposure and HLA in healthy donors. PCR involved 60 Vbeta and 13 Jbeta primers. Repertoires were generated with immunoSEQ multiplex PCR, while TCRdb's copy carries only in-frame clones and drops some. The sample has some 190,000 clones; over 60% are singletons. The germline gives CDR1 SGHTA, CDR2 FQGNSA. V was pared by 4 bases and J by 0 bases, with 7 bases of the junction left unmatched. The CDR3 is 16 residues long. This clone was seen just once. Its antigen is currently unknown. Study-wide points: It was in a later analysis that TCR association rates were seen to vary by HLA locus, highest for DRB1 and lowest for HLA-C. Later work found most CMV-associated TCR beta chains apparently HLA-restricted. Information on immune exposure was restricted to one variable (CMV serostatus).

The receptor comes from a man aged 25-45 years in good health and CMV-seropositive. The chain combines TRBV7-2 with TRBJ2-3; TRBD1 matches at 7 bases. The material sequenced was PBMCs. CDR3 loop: CASSSSGQISTDTQYF. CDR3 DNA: TGTGCCAGCAGCTCCTCGGGACAGATTAGCACAGATACGCAGTATTTT.